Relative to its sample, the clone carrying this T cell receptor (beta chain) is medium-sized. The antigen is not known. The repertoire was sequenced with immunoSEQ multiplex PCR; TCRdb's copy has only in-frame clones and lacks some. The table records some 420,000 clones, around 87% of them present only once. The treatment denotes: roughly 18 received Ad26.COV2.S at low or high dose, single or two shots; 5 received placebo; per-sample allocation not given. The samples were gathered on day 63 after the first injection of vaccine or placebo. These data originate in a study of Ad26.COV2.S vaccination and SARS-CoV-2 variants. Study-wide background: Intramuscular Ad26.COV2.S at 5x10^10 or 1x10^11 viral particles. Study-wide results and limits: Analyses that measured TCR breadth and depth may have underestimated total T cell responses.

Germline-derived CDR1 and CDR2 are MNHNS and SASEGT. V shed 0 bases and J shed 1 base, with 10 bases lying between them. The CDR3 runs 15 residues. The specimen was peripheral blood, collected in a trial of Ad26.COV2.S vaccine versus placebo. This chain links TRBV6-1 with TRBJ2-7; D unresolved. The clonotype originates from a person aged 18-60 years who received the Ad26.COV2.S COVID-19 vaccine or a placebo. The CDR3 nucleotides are TGTGCCAGCAGTGAAGCTGTGGCGGCATCCTACGAGCAGTACTTC. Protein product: CASSEAVAASYEQYF.